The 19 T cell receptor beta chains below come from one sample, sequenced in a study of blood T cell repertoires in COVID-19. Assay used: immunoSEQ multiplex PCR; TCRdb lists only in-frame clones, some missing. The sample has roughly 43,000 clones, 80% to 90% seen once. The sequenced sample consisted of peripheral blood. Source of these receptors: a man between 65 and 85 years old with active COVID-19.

The CDR3 loop reads CASTQRMAGGRRSGYTF. The CDR3 nucleotides read TGTGCCAGTACTCAACGAATGGCAGGGGGAAGACGTAGTGGCTACACCTTC. V gene TRBV19 combines with J gene TRBJ1-2, with 7 positions matching TRBD1. The V gene end was trimmed by 7 bases and the J gene end by 7 bases; junction bases not matched to a gene: 21. Germline values: CDR1 LNHDA, CDR2 SQIVND (reference sequence). The CDR3 has 17 amino acids.

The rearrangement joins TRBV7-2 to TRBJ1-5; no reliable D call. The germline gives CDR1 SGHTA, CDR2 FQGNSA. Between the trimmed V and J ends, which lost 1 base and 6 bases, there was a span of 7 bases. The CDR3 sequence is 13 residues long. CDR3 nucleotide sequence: TGTGCCAGCAGCTTAGGAACGAGTCAGCCCCAGCATTTT. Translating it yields CASSLGTSQPQHF.

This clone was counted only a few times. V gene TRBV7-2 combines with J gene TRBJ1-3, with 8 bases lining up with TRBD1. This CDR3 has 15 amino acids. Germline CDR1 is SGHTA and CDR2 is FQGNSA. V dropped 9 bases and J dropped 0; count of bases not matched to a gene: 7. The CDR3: CASGDRPHSGNTIYF. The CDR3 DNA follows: TGTGCCAGTGGGGACAGGCCGCACTCTGGAAACACCATATATTTT.

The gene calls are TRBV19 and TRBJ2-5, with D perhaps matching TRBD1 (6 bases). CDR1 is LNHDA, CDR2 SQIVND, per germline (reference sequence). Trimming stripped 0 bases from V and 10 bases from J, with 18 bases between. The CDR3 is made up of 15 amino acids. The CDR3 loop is CASSIDRGAIGNQYF. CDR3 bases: TGTGCCAGTAGTATAGACAGGGGAGCAATCGGGAACCAGTACTTC.

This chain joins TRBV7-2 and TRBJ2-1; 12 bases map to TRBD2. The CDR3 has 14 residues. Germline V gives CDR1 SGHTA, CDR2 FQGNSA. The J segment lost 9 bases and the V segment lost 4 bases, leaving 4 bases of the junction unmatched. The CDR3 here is CASSSSGGAGEQFF. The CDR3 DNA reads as TGTGCCAGCAGCTCTAGCGGGGGGGCGGGTGAGCAGTTCTTC. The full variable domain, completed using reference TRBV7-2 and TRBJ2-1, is GAGVSQSPSNKVTEKGKDVELRCDPISGHTALYWYRQSLGQGLEFLIYFQGNSAPDKSGLPSDRFSAERTGGSVSTLTIQRTQQEDSAVYLCASSSSGGAGEQFFGPGTRLTVL.

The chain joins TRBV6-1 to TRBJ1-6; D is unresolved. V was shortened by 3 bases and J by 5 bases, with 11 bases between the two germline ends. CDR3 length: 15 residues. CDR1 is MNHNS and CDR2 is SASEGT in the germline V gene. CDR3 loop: CASSDSGFDNSPLHF. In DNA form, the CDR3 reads TGTGCCAGCAGTGATTCAGGCTTTGATAATTCACCCCTCCACTTT.

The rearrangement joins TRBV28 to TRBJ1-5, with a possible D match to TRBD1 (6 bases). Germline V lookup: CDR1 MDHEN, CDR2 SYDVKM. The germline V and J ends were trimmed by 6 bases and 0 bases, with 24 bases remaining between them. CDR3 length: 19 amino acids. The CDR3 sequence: CASRPNPGTPRYSNQPQHF. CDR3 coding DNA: TGTGCCAGCAGACCCAACCCCGGGACACCCCGTTATAGCAATCAGCCCCAGCATTTT.

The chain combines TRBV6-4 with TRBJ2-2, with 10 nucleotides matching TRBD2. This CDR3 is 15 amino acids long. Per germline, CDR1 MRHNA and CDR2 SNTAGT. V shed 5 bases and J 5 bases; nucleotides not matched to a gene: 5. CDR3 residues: CASSSSGGDTGELFF. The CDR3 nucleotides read TGTGCCAGCAGTTCTAGCGGGGGAGATACCGGGGAGCTGTTTTTT.

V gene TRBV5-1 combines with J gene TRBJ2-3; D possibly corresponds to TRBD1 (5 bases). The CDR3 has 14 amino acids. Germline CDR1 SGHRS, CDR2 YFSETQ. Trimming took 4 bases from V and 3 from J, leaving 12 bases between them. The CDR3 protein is CASSLSQGTDTQYF. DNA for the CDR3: TGCGCCAGCAGCCTCTCTCAGGGAACAGATACGCAGTATTTT.

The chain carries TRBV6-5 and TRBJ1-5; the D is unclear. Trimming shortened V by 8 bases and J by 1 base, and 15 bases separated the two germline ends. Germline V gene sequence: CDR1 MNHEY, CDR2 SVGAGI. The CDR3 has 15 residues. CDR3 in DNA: TGTGCCAGCCGGGAATCCCAAGCGAGCAATCAGCCCCAGCATTTT. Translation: CASRESQASNQPQHF.

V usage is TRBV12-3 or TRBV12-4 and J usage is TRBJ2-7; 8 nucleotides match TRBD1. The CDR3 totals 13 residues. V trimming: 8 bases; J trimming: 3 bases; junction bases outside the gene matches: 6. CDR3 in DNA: TGTGCCAGCGGAACCGACAGGGGCTACGAGCAGTACTTC. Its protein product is CASGTDRGYEQYF.

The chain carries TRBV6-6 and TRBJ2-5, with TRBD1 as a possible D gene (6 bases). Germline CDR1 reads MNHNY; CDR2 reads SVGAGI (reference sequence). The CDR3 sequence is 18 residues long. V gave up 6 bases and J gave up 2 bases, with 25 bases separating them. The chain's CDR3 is CASRRTGGQGSVQETQYF. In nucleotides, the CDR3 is TGTGCCAGCAGACGAACTGGGGGCCAGGGGTCAGTTCAAGAGACCCAGTACTTC.

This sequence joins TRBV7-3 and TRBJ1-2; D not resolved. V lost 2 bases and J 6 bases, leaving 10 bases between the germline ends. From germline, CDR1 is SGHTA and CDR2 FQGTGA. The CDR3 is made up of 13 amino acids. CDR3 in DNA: TGTGCCAGCAGCTTAGGTTCCGGGGATGGCTACACCTTC. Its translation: CASSLGSGDGYTF.

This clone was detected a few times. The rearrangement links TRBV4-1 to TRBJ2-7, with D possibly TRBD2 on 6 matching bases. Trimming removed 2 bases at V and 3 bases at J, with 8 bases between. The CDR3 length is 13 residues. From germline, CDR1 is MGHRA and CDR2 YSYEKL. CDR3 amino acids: CASSQWGVYEQYF. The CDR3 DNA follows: TGCGCCAGCAGCCAATGGGGGGTCTACGAGCAGTACTTC.

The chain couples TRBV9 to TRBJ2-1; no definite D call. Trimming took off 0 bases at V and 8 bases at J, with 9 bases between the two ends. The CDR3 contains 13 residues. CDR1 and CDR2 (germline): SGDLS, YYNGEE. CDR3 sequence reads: CASSVVGVDEQFF. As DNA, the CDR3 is TGTGCCAGCAGCGTAGTCGGAGTCGATGAGCAGTTCTTC.

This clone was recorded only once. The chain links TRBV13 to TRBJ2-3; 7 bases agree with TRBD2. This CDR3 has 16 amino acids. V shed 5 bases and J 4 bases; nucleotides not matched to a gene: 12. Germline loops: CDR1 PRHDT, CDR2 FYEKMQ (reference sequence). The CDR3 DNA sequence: TGTGCCAGCAGCATACTAAGCGGGGCACACGCAGATACGCAGTATTTT. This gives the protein CASSILSGAHADTQYF.

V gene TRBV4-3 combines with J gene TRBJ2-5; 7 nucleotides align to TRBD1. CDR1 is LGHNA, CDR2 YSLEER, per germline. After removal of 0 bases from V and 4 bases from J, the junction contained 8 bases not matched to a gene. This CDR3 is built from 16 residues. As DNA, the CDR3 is TGCGCCAGCAGCCAAGACCGGGACAGCGGCATAGAGACCCAGTACTTC. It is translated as CASSQDRDSGIETQYF.

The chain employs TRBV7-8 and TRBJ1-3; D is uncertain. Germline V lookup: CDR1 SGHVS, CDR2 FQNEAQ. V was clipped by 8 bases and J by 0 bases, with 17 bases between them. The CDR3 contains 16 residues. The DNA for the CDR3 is TGTGCCAGCTCTTTTAAGCATGACTACTCTGGAAACACCATATATTTT. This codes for CASSFKHDYSGNTIYF.

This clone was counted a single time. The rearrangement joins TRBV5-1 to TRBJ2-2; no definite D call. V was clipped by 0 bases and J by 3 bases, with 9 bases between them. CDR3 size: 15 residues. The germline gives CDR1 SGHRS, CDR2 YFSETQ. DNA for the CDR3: TGCGCCAGCAGCTTGGGGCCGGCGGACACCGGGGAGCTGTTTTTT. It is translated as CASSLGPADTGELFF.